The text below deals with one T cell receptor beta chain. Its antigen remains unidentified. The timepoints at which blood was sampled were baseline, cycle 4 day 1, and cycle 7 day 1. The data are from a study of OX40 agonist ivuxolimab in advanced cancers. Study overall: Dose-escalation patients suffered from hepatocellular carcinoma, melanoma, renal cell or head and neck cancer.

General study points: In the 0.1 to 3.0 mg/kg range, CD4+ and CD8+ blood T cells had expanded clonally by week 6.

Using immunoSEQ multiplex PCR, the repertoire was profiled, and TCRdb retains in-frame clones only, with some absent. This sample has about 99,000 clones; roughly nine tenths occur once, and the top ten carry around 0.31%. The sample was CD4+ or CD8+ T cells sorted from blood, taken in a trial of the OX40 agonist ivuxolimab. This clonotype originated in an adult with an advanced solid tumor such as melanoma, head and neck, liver or kidney cancer.

The CDR3 DNA reads TGTGCCAGCAGCCCCTTGGTTGCGAACACCGGGGAGCTGTTTTTT. Its protein product is CASSPLVANTGELFF. The chain is built from TRBV28 and TRBJ2-2; D unresolved. This CDR3 spans 15 amino acids. V lost 6 bases, J lost 0 bases, and 11 bases lay in between. CDR1 is MDHEN and CDR2 is SYDVKM in the germline V gene.